The clone carrying this TCR beta chain was counted once. Its matching antigen is unknown. Distinct nucleotide sequences in the sample also encode this CDR3. The V gene lost 3 bases and the J gene lost 4 bases, with 6 bases spanning the gap. The CDR3 consists of 12 residues. Germline loops: CDR1 SGHTA, CDR2 FQGNSA. The data stem from a study of beta chain features in type 1 diabetes. Regarding the study as a whole: Within the patient group, naive, central memory and Treg TCRB repertoires appeared more similar to each other than within healthy donors.

The sequenced template was cDNA made from the entire isolated RNA. Libraries were prepared by immunoSEQ multiplex PCR; TCRdb keeps only in-frame clonotypes and omits some of them. This sample yields fewer than 65,000 clones, of which about three fifths are seen a single time; over 2% belongs to the top ten. This receptor was taken from a woman between 18 and 30 years old in good health. The sequencing sample was made of Tregs from blood. The chain carries TRBV7-2 and TRBJ1-2; D uncertain. For the CDR3, the DNA is TGTGCCAGCAGCTTCGGAGGCTATGGCTACACCTTC. Protein: CASSFGGYGYTF.